The 13 T cell receptor beta chains below come from one sample, sequenced in a study of OX40 agonist ivuxolimab in advanced cancers. Here immunoSEQ multiplex PCR was the method, and the copy in TCRdb shows in-frame clones only, minus some. Counted here are 90,000 to 100,000 clones, roughly nine tenths occurring once; the ten biggest clones make up 0.75% to 0.95%. Source: CD4+ or CD8+ T cells sorted from blood, taken in a trial of the OX40 agonist ivuxolimab. These receptors came from an adult with an advanced solid tumor such as melanoma, head and neck, liver or kidney cancer.

This clone came up once. This chain connects TRBV6-1 to TRBJ1-3; 9 bases agree with TRBD1. The germline V gene has CDR1 MNHNS and CDR2 SASEGT. V dropped 4 bases and J dropped 4; count of bases not matched to a gene: 8. CDR3 length equals 16 residues. The CDR3 DNA is TGTGCCAGCAGTGCCGGACAGGGGTCGGGCGGAAACACCATATATTTT. As protein: CASSAGQGSGGNTIYF.

The chain joins TRBV19 to TRBJ2-3; D gene uncertain. CDR3 length equals 13 residues. Between the trimmed V and J ends, which lost 5 bases and 2 bases, there was a span of 8 bases. The V gene's germline CDR1 is LNHDA and CDR2 SQIVND (reference sequence). DNA for the CDR3: TGTGCCAGTAGTTTGGGGTTCACAGATACGCAGTATTTT. It encodes CASSLGFTDTQYF.

The V and J genes are TRBV25-1 and TRBJ1-2; the D gene is possibly TRBD1 (5 bases). This CDR3 is 15 amino acids long. The ends were cut back, 4 bases at V and 4 bases at J, with 16 bases in the middle. CDR1 and CDR2 from the germline V gene are MGHDK and SYGVNS. Here the CDR3 DNA reads TGTGCCAGCAGTGGGTCCGGCCAGGGAGCCTATGGCTACACCTTC. Protein sequence: CASSGSGQGAYGYTF.

This clone has only a few counts. The chain links TRBV4-1 to TRBJ2-5; TRBD1 aligns across 11 bases. CDR3 length: 16 amino acids. From germline, CDR1 is MGHRA and CDR2 YSYEKL. J gave up 4 bases and V 4 bases, and 8 bases lay outside the gene matches. The chain's CDR3 is CASSPSGQGAGETQYF. The CDR3 coding sequence is TGCGCCAGCAGCCCTTCCGGACAGGGGGCGGGAGAGACCCAGTACTTC.

This chain uses TRBV6-5 with TRBJ2-7; the match to TRBD1 covers 7 bases. CDR1 MNHEY and CDR2 SVGAGI come from the germline V gene. J was trimmed by 7 bases and V by 6 bases; bases with no gene match: 6. CDR3 size: 12 residues. The DNA of the CDR3 is TGTGCCAGCAGACAGCAGGACAGGGAGCAGTACTTC. Protein: CASRQQDREQYF.

The chain has TRBV5-1 and TRBJ2-7; D is ambiguous. Per germline, CDR1 SGHRS and CDR2 YFSETQ. This CDR3 comprises 13 residues. V gave up 1 base and J gave up 6 bases, with 11 bases separating them. The CDR3 protein is CASSLTQLSEQYV. In nucleotides, the CDR3 is TGCGCCAGCAGCTTGACGCAGCTCTCCGAGCAGTACGTC.

The chain is built from TRBV7-2 and TRBJ1-6, with 8 bases identical to TRBD1. The ends lost 5 bases at V and 7 bases at J; junction bases unmatched: 4. CDR3 length: 14 amino acids. CDR1 is SGHTA and CDR2 is FQGNSA in the germline V gene. The CDR3 reads CASSDRTGNSPLHF. In DNA form, the CDR3 reads TGTGCCAGCAGCGATCGGACAGGGAATTCACCCCTCCACTTT.

The rearrangement links TRBV27 to TRBJ1-5; possibly TRBD1 for D (6 bases). Germline V gene sequence: CDR1 MNHEY, CDR2 SMNVEV (reference sequence). The V gene lost 7 bases and the J gene lost 2 bases, with 15 bases spanning the gap. This CDR3 comprises 15 residues. CDR3: CASKPGGLGNQPQHF. CDR3 sequence (DNA): TGTGCCAGCAAGCCGGGGGGCCTAGGCAATCAGCCCCAGCATTTT.

The V gene is TRBV19, the J gene TRBJ1-4; D uncertain. Germline CDR1 reads LNHDA; CDR2 reads SQIVND (reference sequence). The CDR3 loop spans 14 amino acids. Trimming stripped 6 bases from V and 0 bases from J, with 8 bases between. CDR3: CASRDGTTNEKLFF. The CDR3 coding sequence is TGTGCCAGTAGGGACGGGACAACTAATGAAAAACTGTTTTTT.

The chain combines TRBV6-1 with TRBJ1-6; D is unclear. Trimming pared 0 bases from V and 8 bases from J, leaving 8 bases between. The CDR3 totals 14 residues. CDR1 and CDR2 (germline): MNHNS, SASEGT. The CDR3 loop reads CASSEALLDSPLHF. Written as DNA, the CDR3 is TGTGCCAGCAGTGAAGCATTGCTGGATTCACCCCTCCACTTT.

The chain combines TRBV7-9 with TRBJ2-7, with D possibly being TRBD2 (5 bases). The CDR3 is 13 residues long. Germline assignment: CDR1 SEHNR and CDR2 FQNEAQ (reference sequence). V shed 0 bases and J shed 7 bases, with 10 bases lying between them. Written as DNA, the CDR3 is TGTGCCAGCAGCTTAGCGGGAGTGGGGGAGCAGTACTTC. Protein sequence: CASSLAGVGEQYF.

This clone turned up a few times. The chain carries TRBV19 and TRBJ2-3, with a tentative D call TRBD2 (6 bases). Germline V gene sequence: CDR1 LNHDA, CDR2 SQIVND (reference sequence). The CDR3 consists of 13 residues. V gave up 5 bases and J gave up 8 bases, with 14 bases separating them. The CDR3 spells CASSEEGFATQYF. CDR3 DNA: TGTGCCAGTAGTGAGGAGGGGTTTGCTACGCAGTATTTT.

This clone was seen just once. The chain couples TRBV4-3 to TRBJ1-1, with 7 nucleotides matching TRBD1. The CDR3 has 15 amino acids. CDR1 LGHNA and CDR2 YSLEER come from the germline V gene. The J segment lost 3 bases and the V segment lost 4 bases, leaving 8 bases of the junction unmatched. In DNA, the CDR3 is TGCGCCAGCAGCCTTAGAGGGGGCCGTGACACTGAAGCTTTCTTT. Protein: CASSLRGGRDTEAFF.